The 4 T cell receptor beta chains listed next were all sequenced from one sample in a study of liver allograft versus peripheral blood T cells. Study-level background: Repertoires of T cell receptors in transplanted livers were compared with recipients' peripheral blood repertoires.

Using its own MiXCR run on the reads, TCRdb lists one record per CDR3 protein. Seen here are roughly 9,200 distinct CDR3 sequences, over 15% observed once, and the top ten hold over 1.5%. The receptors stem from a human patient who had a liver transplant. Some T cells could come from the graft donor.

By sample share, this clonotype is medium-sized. CDR3 nucleotides: TGTGCCAGTAGTATGAAGGCAGCCCGTGGCTACACCTTC. Translated, it gives CASSMKAARGYTF. The genes are TRBV19 and TRBJ1-2; no clear D gene. From germline, CDR1 is LNHDA and CDR2 SQIVND (reference sequence). V lost 3 bases and J 7 bases, leaving 12 bases between the germline ends. The CDR3 covers 13 residues. The complete variable domain, with remaining parts taken from reference TRBV19 and TRBJ1-2, reads DGGITQSPKYLFRKEGQNVTLSCEQNLNHDAMYWYRQDPGQGLRLIYYSQIVNDFQKGDIAEGYSVSREKKESFPLTVTSAQKNPTAFYLCASSMKAARGYTFGSGTRLTVV.

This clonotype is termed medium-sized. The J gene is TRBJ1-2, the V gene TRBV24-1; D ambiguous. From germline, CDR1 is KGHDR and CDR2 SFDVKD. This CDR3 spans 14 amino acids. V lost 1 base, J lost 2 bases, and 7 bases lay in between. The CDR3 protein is CATSDFTVNYGYTF. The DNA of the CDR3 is TGTGCCACCAGTGATTTCACAGTAAACTATGGCTACACCTTC.

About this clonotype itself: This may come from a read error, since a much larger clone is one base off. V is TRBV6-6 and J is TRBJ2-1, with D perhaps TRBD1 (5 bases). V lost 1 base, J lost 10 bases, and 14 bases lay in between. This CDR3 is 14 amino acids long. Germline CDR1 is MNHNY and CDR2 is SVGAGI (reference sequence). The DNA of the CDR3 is TGTGCCAGCAGTTACTTACAGGAATCCTACGAGCAGTTCTTC. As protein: CASSYLQESYEQFF.

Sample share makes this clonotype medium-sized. The CDR3 DNA reads TGCAGCGTTGATCGGACCATGAACACTGAAGCTTTCTTT. This translates into CSVDRTMNTEAFF. V usage is TRBV29-1 and J usage is TRBJ1-1; D is undetermined. Germline V lookup: CDR1 SQVTM, CDR2 ANQGSEA. The V gene lost 3 bases and the J gene lost 0 bases, with 8 bases spanning the gap. The CDR3 sequence is 13 residues long.